The 11 T cell receptor beta chains below come from one sample, sequenced in a study of blood T cells in healthy people across ages. Through a sample-barcoded 5' primer and a J-beta primer mix, a second PCR was run for about 7 to 12 cycles. TCRdb fed the 5' RACE reads into MiXCR, producing one record per CDR3 protein. The sample contains roughly 1.6 million distinct CDR3 sequences, roughly 32% of which appear only once. Material: blood. Receptors were obtained from a young woman in good health.

The chain uses TRBV20-1 and TRBJ2-7; D is unclear. Germline values: CDR1 DFQATT, CDR2 SNEGSKA (reference sequence). CDR3 size: 13 residues. V lost 2 bases and J 0 bases, leaving 8 bases between the germline ends. Here the CDR3 DNA reads TGCAGTGCTAGATTCACCCGCTCCTACGAGCAGTACTTC. Amino acid sequence: CSARFTRSYEQYF.

J is TRBJ1-4 and V is TRBV27, with D perhaps TRBD1 (6 bases). Germline V gene sequence: CDR1 MNHEY, CDR2 SMNVEV (reference sequence). The V end was cut by 6 bases, the J end by 3 bases, with 14 bases between. The length of the CDR3 is 15 residues. The CDR3 DNA follows: TGTGCCAGCAGCGACCAGGGGAGTGCTAATGAAAAACTGTTTTTT. It translates to CASSDQGSANEKLFF.

This chain uses TRBV7-2 with TRBJ2-3; tentatively, D is TRBD2 (7 bases). CDR3 length: 17 residues. Trimming shortened V by 6 bases and J by 4 bases, and 23 bases separated the two germline ends. The germline V gene has CDR1 SGHTA and CDR2 FQGNSA. For the CDR3, the DNA is TGTGCCAGCAGTTACCCTAACCTCTGGGGGGGCTCAGATACGCAGTATTTT. This sequence encodes CASSYPNLWGGSDTQYF.

This clonotype turned up a few times. DNA of the CDR3: TGTGCCAGCAGTTACACCATAGCGGGGGGGCCGGGAGATACGCAGTATTTT. Amino acid sequence: CASSYTIAGGPGDTQYF. The rearrangement links TRBV6-5 to TRBJ2-3, with 11 bases fitting TRBD2. Germline V lookup: CDR1 MNHEY, CDR2 SVGAGI. The CDR3 contains 17 residues. J was trimmed by 5 bases and V by 2 bases; bases with no gene match: 9.

The chain is built from TRBV5-1 and TRBJ1-4; D remains unclear. Between the trimmed V and J ends, which lost 7 bases and 4 bases, there was a span of 17 bases. This CDR3 contains 15 residues. The germline gives CDR1 SGHRS, CDR2 YFSETQ. The CDR3 DNA sequence: TGCGCCAGCGGTCCCTCTGCAGGCCTTAATGAAAAACTGTTTTTT. Protein product: CASGPSAGLNEKLFF.

This clonotype has just a few counts. The chain has TRBV5-6 and TRBJ1-2; D perhaps matches TRBD1 (6 bases). Germline lookup yields CDR1 SGHDT and CDR2 YYEEEE. The CDR3 consists of 17 residues. The V end lost 5 bases, the J end lost 0 bases, and 20 bases lay between the germline ends. The CDR3 DNA is TGTGCCAGCAGACCTCGATTCCCAGGGGAAGCTAACTATGGCTACACCTTC. It translates to CASRPRFPGEANYGYTF.

The sample holds many counts of this clonotype. This sequence joins TRBV27 and TRBJ1-1; D may be TRBD1 (5 bases). CDR3 length: 13 residues. The V gene's germline CDR1 is MNHEY and CDR2 SMNVEV (reference sequence). V was clipped by 6 bases and J by 1 base, with 9 bases between them. In DNA, the CDR3 is TGTGCCAGCAGGTTAACAGGGAACACTGAAGCTTTCTTT. Translating gives CASRLTGNTEAFF.

This clonotype turned up a few times. The chain uses TRBV12-5 and TRBJ2-7; D unclear. The J call may be in error: the DNA end matches TRBJ2-5 better. From germline, CDR1 is LGHNT and CDR2 FRNRAP. There are 13 residues in the CDR3. The CDR3 nucleotides read TGTGCTAGTGGTTCCCTATTGGGGGAGACCCAGTACTTC. This codes for CASGSLLGETQYF.

The chain couples TRBV7-9 to TRBJ2-3; D may be TRBD1 or TRBD2 (5 bases each). Germline CDR1 and CDR2: SEHNR and FQNEAQ (reference sequence). V dropped 5 bases and J dropped 4 bases, with 13 bases sitting between them. The CDR3 is 14 residues long. The CDR3 sequence is CASSTAGAPDTQYF. DNA for the CDR3: TGTGCCAGCAGCACGGCCGGGGCCCCAGATACGCAGTATTTT.

This clonotype was picked up a small number of times. V is TRBV11-1 and J is TRBJ2-5, with unresolved D. This CDR3 spans 14 amino acids. Germline CDR1 and CDR2: SGHAT and FQDESV (reference sequence). Trimming stripped 0 bases from V and 2 bases from J, with 7 bases between. The CDR3 loop reads CASSLARLQETQYF. CDR3 in DNA: TGTGCCAGCAGCTTAGCTAGACTTCAAGAGACCCAGTACTTC.

This clonotype was detected only a few times. The V gene is TRBV12-3 or TRBV12-4, the J gene TRBJ1-6, with D possibly being TRBD1 (6 bases). The V gene lost 7 bases and the J gene lost 5 bases, with 12 bases spanning the gap. This CDR3 is 14 amino acids long. The CDR3 DNA sequence: TGTGCCAGCACCCTCGGGGGGCATAATTCACCCCTCCACTTT. Protein sequence: CASTLGGHNSPLHF.